This T cell receptor beta chain was captured in a study of CD8 T cells in Susac syndrome. Deletions cut 7 bases from V and 0 bases from J, with 17 bases between. This CDR3 has 15 amino acids. In germline, CDR1 is SGHRS, CDR2 YFSETQ. The authors reverse transcribed roughly 0.5 to 1 ug RNA with random hexamers. Multiplex immunoSEQ PCR targeted 54 Vbeta and 13 Jbeta TCR beta segments. MiXCR, run by TCRdb on the immunoSEQ multiplex PCR reads, gives a single entry per CDR3 protein. The sample has 250,000 or so distinct CDR3 sequences; roughly 93% are singletons. CD8+ and CD4+ T cells from blood underwent TCR beta sequencing, which was carried out in a high-throughput format. TEMRA cells were FACS-enriched, unlike CD8+ and CD4+ T cells, which were negatively isolated.

Material for sequencing was CD4+ T cells from PBMCs. This TCR was recovered from a human donor with multiple sclerosis. This chain uses TRBV5-1 with TRBJ2-7; D is uncertain. The CDR3 protein is CASQPWGALSYEQYF. The DNA for the CDR3 is TGCGCCAGCCAGCCATGGGGTGCACTCTCCTACGAGCAGTACTTC.